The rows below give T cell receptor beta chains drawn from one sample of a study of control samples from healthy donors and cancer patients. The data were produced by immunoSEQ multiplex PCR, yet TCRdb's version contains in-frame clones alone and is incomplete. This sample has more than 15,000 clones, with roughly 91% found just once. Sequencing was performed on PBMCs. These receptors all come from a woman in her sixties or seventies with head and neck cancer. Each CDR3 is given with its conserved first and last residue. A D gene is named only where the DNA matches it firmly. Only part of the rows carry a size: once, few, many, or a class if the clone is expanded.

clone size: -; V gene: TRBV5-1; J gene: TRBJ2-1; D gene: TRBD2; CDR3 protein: CASSIRPSGTNEQFF; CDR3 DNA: TGCGCCAGCAGCATCAGGCCTAGCGGGACTAATGAGCAGTTCTTC
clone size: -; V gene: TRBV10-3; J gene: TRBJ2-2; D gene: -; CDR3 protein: CASSRAGELFF; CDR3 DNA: TGTGCCTCAAGTCGGGCCGGGGAGCTGTTTTTT
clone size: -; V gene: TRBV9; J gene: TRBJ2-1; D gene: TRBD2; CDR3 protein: CASSGRLAGYNEQFF; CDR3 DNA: TGTGCCAGCAGCGGACGACTAGCGGGTTACAATGAGCAGTTCTTC
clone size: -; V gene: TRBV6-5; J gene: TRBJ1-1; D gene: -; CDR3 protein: CASGNRKNTEAFF; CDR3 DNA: TGTGCCAGCGGGAACAGGAAGAACACTGAAGCTTTCTTT
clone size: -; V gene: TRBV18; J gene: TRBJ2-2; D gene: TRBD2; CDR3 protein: CASSRGTSGSTGELFF; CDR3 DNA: TGTGCCAGCTCACGAGGGACTAGCGGGAGCACCGGGGAGCTGTTTTTT
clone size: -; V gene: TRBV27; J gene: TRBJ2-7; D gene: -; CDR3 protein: CASNPTGTTAYEQYF; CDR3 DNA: TGTGCCAGCAACCCGACAGGGACTACTGCCTACGAGCAGTACTTC
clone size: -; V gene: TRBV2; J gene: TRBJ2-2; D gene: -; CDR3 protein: CASSVWNTGELFF; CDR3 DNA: TGTGCCAGCAGTGTCTGGAACACCGGGGAGCTGTTTTTT
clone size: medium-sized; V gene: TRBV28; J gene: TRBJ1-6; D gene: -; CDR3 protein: CASTLKISLPLHF; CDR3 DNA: TGTGCCAGCACCCTAAAGATCAGTTTACCCCTCCACTTT
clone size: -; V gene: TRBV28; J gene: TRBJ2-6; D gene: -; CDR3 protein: CASSLWGGSGANVLTF; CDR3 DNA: TGTGCCAGCAGTTTATGGGGAGGCTCTGGGGCCAACGTCCTGACTTTC
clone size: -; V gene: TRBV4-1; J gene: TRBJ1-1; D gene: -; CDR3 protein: CASSQDRSTEAFF; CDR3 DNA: TGCGCCAGCAGCCAAGATAGGAGCACTGAAGCTTTCTTT
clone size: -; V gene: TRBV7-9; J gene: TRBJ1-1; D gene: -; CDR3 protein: CASSLDGPSEAFF; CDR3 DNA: TGTGCCAGCAGCTTAGATGGACCCTCTGAAGCTTTCTTT
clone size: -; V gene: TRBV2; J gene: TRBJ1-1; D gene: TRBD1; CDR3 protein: CASSSTGWNTEAFF; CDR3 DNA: TGTGCCAGCAGTTCGACAGGGTGGAACACTGAAGCTTTCTTT
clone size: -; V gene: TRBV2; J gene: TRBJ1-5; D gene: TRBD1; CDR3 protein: CASSELTGSQPQHF; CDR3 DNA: TGTGCCAGCAGTGAATTGACAGGGAGTCAGCCCCAGCATTTT
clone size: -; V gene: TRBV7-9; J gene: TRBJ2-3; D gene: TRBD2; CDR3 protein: CASTVTSGSTDTQYF; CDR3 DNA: TGTGCCAGCACCGTGACTAGCGGGAGCACAGATACGCAGTATTTT
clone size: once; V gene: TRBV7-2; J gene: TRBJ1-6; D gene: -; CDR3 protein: CASSLDLSPLHF; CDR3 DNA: TGTGCCAGCAGCCTAGACCTCTCACCCCTCCACTTT
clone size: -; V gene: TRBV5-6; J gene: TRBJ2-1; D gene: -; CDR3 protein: CASSWGGSYNEQFF; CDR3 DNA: TGTGCCAGCAGCTGGGGCGGCTCCTACAATGAGCAGTTCTTC
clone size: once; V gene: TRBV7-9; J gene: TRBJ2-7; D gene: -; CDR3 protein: CASGCQGGGDEQYF; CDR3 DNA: TGTGCCAGCGGCTGCCAGGGGGGGGGCGACGAGCAGTACTTC
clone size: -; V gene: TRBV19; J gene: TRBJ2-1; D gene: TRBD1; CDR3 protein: CASSGDSRTYNEQFF; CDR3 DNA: TGTGCCAGTAGTGGGGACAGTCGGACCTACAATGAGCAGTTCTTC
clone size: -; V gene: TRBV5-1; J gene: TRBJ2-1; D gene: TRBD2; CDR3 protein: CASSFGPASGSPRADQFF; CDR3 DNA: TGCGCCAGCAGCTTTGGTCCCGCTAGCGGGAGCCCCCGGGCCGATCAGTTCTTC
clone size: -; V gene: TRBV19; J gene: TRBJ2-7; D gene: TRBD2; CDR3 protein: CASSMGSGAYEQYF; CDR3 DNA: TGTGCCAGTAGTATGGGCAGCGGGGCCTACGAGCAGTACTTC